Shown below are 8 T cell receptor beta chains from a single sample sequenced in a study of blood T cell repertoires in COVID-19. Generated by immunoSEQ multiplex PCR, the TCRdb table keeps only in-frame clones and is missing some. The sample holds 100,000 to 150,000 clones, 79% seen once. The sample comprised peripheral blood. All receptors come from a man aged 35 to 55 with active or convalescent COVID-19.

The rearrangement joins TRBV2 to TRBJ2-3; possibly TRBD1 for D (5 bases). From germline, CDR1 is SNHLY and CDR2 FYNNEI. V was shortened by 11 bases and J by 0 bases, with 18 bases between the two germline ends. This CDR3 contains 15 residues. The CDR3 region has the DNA TGTGCCGTTGGCCAGGGCTCGATGAGCACAGATACGCAGTATTTT. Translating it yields CAVGQGSMSTDTQYF.

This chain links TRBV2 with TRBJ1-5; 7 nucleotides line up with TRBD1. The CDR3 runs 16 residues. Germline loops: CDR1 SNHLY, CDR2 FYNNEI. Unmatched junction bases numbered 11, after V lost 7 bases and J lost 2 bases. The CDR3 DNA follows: TGTGCCAGCAACAAACCAGGGGGAGTGGGCAATCAGCCCCAGCATTTT. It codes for CASNKPGGVGNQPQHF.

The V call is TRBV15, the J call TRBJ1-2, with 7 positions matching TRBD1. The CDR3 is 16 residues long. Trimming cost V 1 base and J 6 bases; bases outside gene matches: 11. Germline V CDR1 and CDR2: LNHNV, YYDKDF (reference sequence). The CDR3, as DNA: TGTGCCACCAGCAGAGGGGGGGAGGACAGGATGAATGGCTACACCTTC. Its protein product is CATSRGGEDRMNGYTF.

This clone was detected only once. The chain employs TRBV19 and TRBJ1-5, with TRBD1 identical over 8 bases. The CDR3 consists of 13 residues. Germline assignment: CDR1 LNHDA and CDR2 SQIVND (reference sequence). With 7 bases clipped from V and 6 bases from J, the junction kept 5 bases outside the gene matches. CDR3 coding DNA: TGTGCCAGTACCGACAGGGGCGGTCAGCCCCAGCATTTT. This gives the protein CASTDRGGQPQHF.

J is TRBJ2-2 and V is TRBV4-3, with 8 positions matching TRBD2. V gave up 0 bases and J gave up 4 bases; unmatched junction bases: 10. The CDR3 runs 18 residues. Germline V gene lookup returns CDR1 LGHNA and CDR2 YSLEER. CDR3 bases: TGCGCCAGCAGCCAAGACCCTCCCCAGCGGGGGCCCACCGGGGAGCTGTTTTTT. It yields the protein CASSQDPPQRGPTGELFF.

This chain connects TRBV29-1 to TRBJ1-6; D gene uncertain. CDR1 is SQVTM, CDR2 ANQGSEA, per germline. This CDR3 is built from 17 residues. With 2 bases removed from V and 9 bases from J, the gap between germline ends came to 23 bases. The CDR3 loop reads CSVEPQEPSAPGSPLHF. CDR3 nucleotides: TGCAGCGTTGAACCCCAGGAACCCTCGGCCCCCGGTTCACCCCTCCACTTT. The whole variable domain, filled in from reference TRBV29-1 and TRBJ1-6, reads SAVISQKPSRDICQRGTSLTIQCQVDSQVTMMFWYRQQPGQSLTLIATANQGSEATYESGFVIDKFPISRPNLTFSTLTVSNMSPEDSSIYLCSVEPQEPSAPGSPLHFGNGTRLTVT.

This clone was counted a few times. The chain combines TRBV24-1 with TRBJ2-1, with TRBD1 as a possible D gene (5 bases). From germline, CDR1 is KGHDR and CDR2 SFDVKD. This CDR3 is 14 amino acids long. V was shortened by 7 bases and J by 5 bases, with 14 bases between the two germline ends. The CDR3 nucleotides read TGTGCCACCAGGGGTCTAACAGGAGACAATGAGCAGTTCTTC. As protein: CATRGLTGDNEQFF.

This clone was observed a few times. The CDR3 here is CASSEGTGGELFF. The DNA of the CDR3 is TGTGCCAGCAGTGAAGGGACTGGCGGGGAGCTGTTTTTT. The V call is TRBV6-1, the J call TRBJ2-2; possible D gene TRBD2, 5 bases. The V end lost 1 base, the J end lost 7 bases, and 7 bases lay between the germline ends. CDR1 MNHNS and CDR2 SASEGT come from the germline V gene. This CDR3 is 13 amino acids long.